The TCR beta chain under discussion was sequenced for a study of OX40 agonist ivuxolimab in advanced cancers. For the study at large: Ivuxolimab was administered intravenously to patients at 0.01 to 10 mg/kg every 2 weeks.

Germline V gene data show CDR1 as LNHDA and CDR2 as SQIVND (reference sequence). This CDR3 region has 14 residues. The ends were cut back, 5 bases at V and 0 bases at J, with 5 bases in the middle. Overall study findings and caveats: Among some nonresponders, normalized T-cell clonal expansion was also low.

Profiled with immunoSEQ multiplex PCR; TCRdb holds only in-frame clones, not every one. The sample consists of some 66,000 clones, 75% to 90% of them appearing once. With respect to this clone: The antigen is not known. Other nucleotide sequences from this sample produce the same CDR3.

The sequences come from CD4+ or CD8+ T cells sorted from blood, collected in a trial of the OX40 agonist ivuxolimab. This sequence was found in an adult with an advanced solid tumor such as melanoma, head and neck, liver or kidney cancer. This chain connects TRBV19 to TRBJ2-6; D is uncertain. The CDR3 region is CASSSGSGANVLTF. CDR3 coding DNA: TGTGCCAGTAGTTCGGGCTCTGGGGCCAACGTCCTGACTTTC.